This passage covers 8 T cell receptor beta chains from one sample sequenced in a study of blood T cell repertoires in COVID-19. Sequencing was performed with immunoSEQ multiplex PCR; in TCRdb, only in-frame clones are kept and a portion is missing. The sample has fewer than 500,000 clones; about 89% are singletons. What was sequenced was PBMCs or T cells enriched from blood (not recorded which). The origin of the receptors is a young man who had recovered from COVID-19.

The chain employs TRBV6-5 and TRBJ2-7; D perhaps matches TRBD2 (6 bases). This CDR3 contains 13 residues. Germline CDR1 MNHEY, CDR2 SVGAGI. V shed 4 bases and J shed 4 bases, with 11 bases lying between them. The CDR3 sequence is CASSSPGDYEQYF. CDR3 bases: TGTGCCAGCAGTTCCCCGGGAGATTACGAGCAGTACTTC.

The count of this clone is one. The V gene is TRBV7-8, the J gene TRBJ1-5; 7 nucleotides line up with TRBD1. The germline V gene has CDR1 SGHVS and CDR2 FQNEAQ. This CDR3 is 16 amino acids long. The J segment lost 1 base and the V segment lost 4 bases, leaving 7 bases of the junction unmatched. CDR3 bases: TGTGCCAGCAGCTGGGGACAGTCCTTAAGCAATCAGCCCCAGCATTTT. As protein: CASSWGQSLSNQPQHF.

The rearrangement uses TRBV19 and TRBJ2-6, with D tentatively TRBD1 (6 bases). V was shortened by 5 bases and J by 1 base, with 15 bases between the two germline ends. This CDR3 contains 17 residues. CDR1 is LNHDA, CDR2 SQIVND, per germline (reference sequence). The CDR3 bases are TGTGCCAGTAGTGTTGCAGGGGTCTTATCTGGGGCCAACGTCCTGACTTTC. Protein sequence: CASSVAGVLSGANVLTF.

This chain connects TRBV6-2 or TRBV6-3 to TRBJ2-7; D might be TRBD1 (5 bases). Trimming left V 5 bases short and J 9 bases short, with 17 bases between. Germline V lookup: CDR1 MNHEY, CDR2 SVGEGT. The CDR3 consists of 13 residues. CDR3: CASSPQQGSAQYF. The DNA of the CDR3 is TGTGCCAGCAGTCCCCAGCAGGGAAGTGCGCAGTACTTC.

This clone was seen only once. The CDR3 reads CASSYLGGDSPLHF. The CDR3 DNA is TGTGCCAGCAGTTACCTGGGGGGGGATTCACCCCTCCACTTT. This chain joins TRBV2 and TRBJ1-6, with D possibly matching TRBD1 (5 bases). CDR1 is SNHLY, CDR2 FYNNEI, per germline. V was cut by 5 bases and J by 8 bases, with 13 bases left in between. The CDR3 length is 14 residues.

The chain joins TRBV25-1 to TRBJ1-1, with D tentatively TRBD1 (6 bases). V lost 0 bases to trimming and J lost 2 bases, with 13 bases between them. This CDR3 contains 16 residues. The germline V gene has CDR1 MGHDK and CDR2 SYGVNS. In DNA, the CDR3 is TGTGCCAGCAGTGAATACCCCGACAGGCCAAACACTGAAGCTTTCTTT. It codes for CASSEYPDRPNTEAFF.

The chain joins TRBV6-5 to TRBJ1-1; D possibly corresponds to TRBD1 (5 bases). This CDR3 contains 13 residues. V lost 8 bases and J 4 bases, leaving 14 bases between the germline ends. CDR1 is MNHEY, CDR2 SVGAGI, per germline. CDR3 bases: TGTGCCAGCGGCGAGCAGGGCATCACTGAAGCTTTCTTT. It yields the protein CASGEQGITEAFF.

CDR3 region: CAVSGRGADGELFF. DNA of the CDR3: TGTGCCGTTTCAGGACGGGGGGCGGACGGGGAGCTGTTTTTT. This chain uses TRBV6-5 with TRBJ2-2, with a weak D call TRBD2 (7 bases). V lost 11 bases and J lost 7, with 20 bases in between. Germline CDR1 MNHEY, CDR2 SVGAGI. This CDR3 spans 14 amino acids.